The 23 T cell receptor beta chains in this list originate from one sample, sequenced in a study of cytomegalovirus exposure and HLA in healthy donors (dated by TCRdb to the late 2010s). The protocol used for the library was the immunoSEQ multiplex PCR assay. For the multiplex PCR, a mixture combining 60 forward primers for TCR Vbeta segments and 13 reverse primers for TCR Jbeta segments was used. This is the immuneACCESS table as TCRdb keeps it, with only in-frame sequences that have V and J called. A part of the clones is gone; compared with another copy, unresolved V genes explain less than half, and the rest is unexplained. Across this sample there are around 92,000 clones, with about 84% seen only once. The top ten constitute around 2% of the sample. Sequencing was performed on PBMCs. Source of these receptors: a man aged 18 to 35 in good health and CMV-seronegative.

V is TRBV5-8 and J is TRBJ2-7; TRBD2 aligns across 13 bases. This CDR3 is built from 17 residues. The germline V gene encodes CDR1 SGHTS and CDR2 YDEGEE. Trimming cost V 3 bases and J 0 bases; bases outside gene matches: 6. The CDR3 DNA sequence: TGTGCCAGCAGCTCCAGACTAGCGGGGGGAAGCTCCTACGAGCAGTACTTC. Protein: CASSSRLAGGSSYEQYF.

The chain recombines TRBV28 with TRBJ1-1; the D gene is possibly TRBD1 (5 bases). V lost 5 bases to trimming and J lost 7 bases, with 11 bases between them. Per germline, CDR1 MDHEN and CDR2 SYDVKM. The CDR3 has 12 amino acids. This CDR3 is CASSTTDSEAFF. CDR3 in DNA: TGTGCCAGCAGTACCACCGACAGTGAAGCTTTCTTT.

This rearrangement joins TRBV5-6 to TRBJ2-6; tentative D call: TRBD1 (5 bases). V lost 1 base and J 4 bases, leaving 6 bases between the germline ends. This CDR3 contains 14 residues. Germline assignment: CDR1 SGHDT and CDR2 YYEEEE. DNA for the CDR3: TGTGCCAGCAGCTTGCGACAGGGGGCCAACGTCCTGACTTTC. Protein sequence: CASSLRQGANVLTF.

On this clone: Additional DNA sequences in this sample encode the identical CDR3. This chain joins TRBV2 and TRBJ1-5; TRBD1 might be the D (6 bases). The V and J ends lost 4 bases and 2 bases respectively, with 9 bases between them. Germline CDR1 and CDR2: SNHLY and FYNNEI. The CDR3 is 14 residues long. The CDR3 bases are TGTGCCAGCAGTGTAAGGACAGGCAATCAGCCCCAGCATTTT. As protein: CASSVRTGNQPQHF.

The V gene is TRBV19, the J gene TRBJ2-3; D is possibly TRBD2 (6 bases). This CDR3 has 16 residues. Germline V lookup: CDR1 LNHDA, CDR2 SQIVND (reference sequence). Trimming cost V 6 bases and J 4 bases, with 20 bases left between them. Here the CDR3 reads CASSTLLARGPDTQYF. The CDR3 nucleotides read TGTGCCAGTAGCACTCTCCTAGCGAGGGGCCCAGATACGCAGTATTTT.

The CDR3 protein is CASSLTGDQPQHF. The CDR3 DNA is TGTGCCAGCAGCTTGACGGGGGATCAGCCCCAGCATTTT. The chain recombines TRBV7-8 with TRBJ1-5; D possibly corresponds to TRBD1 (5 bases). The germline V gene has CDR1 SGHVS and CDR2 FQNEAQ. The CDR3 has 13 amino acids. V was shortened by 3 bases and J by 5 bases, with 8 bases between the two germline ends.

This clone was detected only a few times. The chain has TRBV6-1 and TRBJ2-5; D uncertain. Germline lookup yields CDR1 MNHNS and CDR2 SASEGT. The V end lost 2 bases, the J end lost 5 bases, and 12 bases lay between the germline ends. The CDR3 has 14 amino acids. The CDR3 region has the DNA TGTGCCAGCAGTGAACGAGGAGCCTGGGAGACCCAGTACTTC. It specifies CASSERGAWETQYF.

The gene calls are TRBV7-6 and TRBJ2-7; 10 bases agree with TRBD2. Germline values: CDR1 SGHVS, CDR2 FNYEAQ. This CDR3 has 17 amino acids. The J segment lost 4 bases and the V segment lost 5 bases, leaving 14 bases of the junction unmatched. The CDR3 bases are TGTGCCAGCAGCCCAGCGGGGGGGCATCGCATGGGGTACGAGCAGTACTTC. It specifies CASSPAGGHRMGYEQYF.

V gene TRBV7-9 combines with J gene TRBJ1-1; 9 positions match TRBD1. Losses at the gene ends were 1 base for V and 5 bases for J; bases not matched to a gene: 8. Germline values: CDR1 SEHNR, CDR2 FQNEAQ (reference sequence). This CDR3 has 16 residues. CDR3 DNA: TGTGCCAGCAGCTTAGGCTTGGGACAGGGTGGAACTGAAGCTTTCTTT. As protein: CASSLGLGQGGTEAFF.

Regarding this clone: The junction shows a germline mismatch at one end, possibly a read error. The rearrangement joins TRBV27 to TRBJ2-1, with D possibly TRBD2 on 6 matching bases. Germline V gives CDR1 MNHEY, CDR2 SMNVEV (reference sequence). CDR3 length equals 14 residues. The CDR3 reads CASRILSGPDEQLF. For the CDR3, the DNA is TGTGCCAGCAGAATCTTAAGCGGGCCCGATGAGCAGCTCTTC.

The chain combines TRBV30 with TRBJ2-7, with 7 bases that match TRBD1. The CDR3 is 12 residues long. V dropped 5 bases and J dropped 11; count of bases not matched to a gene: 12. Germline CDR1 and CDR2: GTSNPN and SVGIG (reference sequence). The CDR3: CAWGDRSYREYF. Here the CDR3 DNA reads TGTGCCTGGGGGGACAGAAGTTATCGAGAGTACTTC.

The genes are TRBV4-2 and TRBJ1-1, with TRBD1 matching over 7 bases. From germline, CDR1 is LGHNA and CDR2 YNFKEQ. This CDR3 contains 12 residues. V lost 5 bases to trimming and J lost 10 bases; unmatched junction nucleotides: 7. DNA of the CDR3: TGTGCCAGCAGCTTAGAGGGGGCGAGAGCTTTCTTT. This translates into CASSLEGARAFF.

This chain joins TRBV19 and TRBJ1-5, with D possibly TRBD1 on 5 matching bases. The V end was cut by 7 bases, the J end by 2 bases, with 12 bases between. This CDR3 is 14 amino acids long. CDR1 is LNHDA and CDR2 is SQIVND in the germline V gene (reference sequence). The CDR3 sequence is CASTQGAGNQPQHF. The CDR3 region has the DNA TGTGCCAGTACTCAGGGCGCGGGCAATCAGCCCCAGCATTTT.

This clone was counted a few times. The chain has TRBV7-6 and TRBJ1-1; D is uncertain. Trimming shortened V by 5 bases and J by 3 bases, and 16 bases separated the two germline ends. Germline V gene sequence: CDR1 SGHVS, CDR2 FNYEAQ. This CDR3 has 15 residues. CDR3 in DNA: TGTGCCAGCAGCCACTCCTCATATCCGGACACTGAAGCTTTCTTT. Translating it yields CASSHSSYPDTEAFF.

CDR3 nucleotides: TGTGCCAGTAGTATAGAGGGGACAGGGAGGCATGAGCAGTTCTTC. This codes for CASSIEGTGRHEQFF. This chain connects TRBV19 to TRBJ2-1; 9 bases align to TRBD1. In germline, CDR1 is LNHDA, CDR2 SQIVND (reference sequence). The CDR3 contains 15 residues. Trimming at V came to 0 bases and at J to 8 bases, leaving 5 bases not matched to a gene.

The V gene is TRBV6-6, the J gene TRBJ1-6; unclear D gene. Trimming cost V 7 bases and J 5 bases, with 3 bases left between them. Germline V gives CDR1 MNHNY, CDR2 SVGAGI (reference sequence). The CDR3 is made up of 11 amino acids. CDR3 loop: CASTNNSPLHF. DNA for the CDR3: TGTGCCAGCACTAATAATTCACCCCTCCACTTT.

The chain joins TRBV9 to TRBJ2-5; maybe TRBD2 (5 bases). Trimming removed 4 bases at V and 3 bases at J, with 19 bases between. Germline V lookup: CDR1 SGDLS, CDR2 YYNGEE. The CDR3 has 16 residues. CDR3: CASSPFGLRSEETQYF. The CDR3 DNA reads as TGTGCCAGCAGCCCATTTGGACTCCGATCAGAAGAGACCCAGTACTTC.

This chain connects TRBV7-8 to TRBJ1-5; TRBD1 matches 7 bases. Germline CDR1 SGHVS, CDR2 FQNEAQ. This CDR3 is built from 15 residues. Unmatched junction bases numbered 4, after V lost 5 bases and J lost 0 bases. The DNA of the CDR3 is TGTGCCAGCAGCCGCCAGGGGGATAGCAATCAGCCCCAGCATTTT. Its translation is CASSRQGDSNQPQHF.

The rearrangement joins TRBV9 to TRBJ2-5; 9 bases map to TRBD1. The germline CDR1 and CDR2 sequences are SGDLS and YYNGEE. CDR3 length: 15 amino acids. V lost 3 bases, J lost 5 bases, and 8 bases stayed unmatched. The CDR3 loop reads CASSEGHRGPETQYF. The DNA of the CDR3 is TGTGCCAGCAGCGAGGGACACAGGGGGCCGGAGACCCAGTACTTC.

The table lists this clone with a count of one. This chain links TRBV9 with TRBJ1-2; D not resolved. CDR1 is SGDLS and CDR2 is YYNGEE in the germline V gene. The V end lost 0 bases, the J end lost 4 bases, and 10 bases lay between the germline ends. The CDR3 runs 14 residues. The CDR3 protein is CASSVAGESYGYTF. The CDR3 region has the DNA TGTGCCAGCAGCGTAGCCGGAGAAAGCTATGGCTACACCTTC.

The chain's CDR3 is CASSEAGGLGEASYGYTF. As DNA, the CDR3 is TGTGCCAGCAGTGAAGCGGGGGGGTTGGGGGAGGCATCCTATGGCTACACCTTC. The chain combines TRBV2 with TRBJ1-2, with TRBD1 as a possible D gene (5 bases). Trimming shortened V by 0 bases and J by 4 bases, and 21 bases separated the two germline ends. Germline-derived CDR1 and CDR2 are SNHLY and FYNNEI. This CDR3 region has 18 residues.

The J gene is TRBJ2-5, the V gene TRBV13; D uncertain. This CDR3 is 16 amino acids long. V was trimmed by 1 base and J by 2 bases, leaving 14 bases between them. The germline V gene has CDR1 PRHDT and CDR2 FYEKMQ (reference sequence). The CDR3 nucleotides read TGTGCCAGCAGCTTAGATCCCCCCACAGAGCAAGAGACCCAGTACTTC. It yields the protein CASSLDPPTEQETQYF.

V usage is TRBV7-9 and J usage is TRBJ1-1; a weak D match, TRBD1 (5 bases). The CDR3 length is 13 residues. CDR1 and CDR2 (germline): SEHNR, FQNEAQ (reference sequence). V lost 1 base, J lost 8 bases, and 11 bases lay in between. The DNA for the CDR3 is TGTGCCAGCAGCTTAGATCGGGGGGTAGAAGCTTTCTTT. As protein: CASSLDRGVEAFF.